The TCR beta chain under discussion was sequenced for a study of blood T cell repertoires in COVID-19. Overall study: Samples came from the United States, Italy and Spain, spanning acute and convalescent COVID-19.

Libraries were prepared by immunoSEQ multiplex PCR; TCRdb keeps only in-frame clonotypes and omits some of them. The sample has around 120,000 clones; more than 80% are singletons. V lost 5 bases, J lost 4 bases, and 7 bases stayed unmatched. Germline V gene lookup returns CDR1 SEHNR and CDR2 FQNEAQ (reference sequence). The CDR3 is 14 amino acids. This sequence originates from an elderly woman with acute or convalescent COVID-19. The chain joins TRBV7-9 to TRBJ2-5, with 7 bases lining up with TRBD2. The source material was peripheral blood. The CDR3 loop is CASSPGGRSETQYF. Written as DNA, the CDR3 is TGTGCCAGCAGCCCCGGGGGGAGATCAGAGACCCAGTACTTC.